The TCR beta chain described here comes from a study of blood T cells in healthy people across ages. This CDR3 has 14 amino acids. V was trimmed by 2 bases and J by 9 bases, leaving 15 bases between them. The donors, all healthy, were Caucasians living in Russia, aged about 6 to 90. Researchers report isolating at least 7 million PBMCs per sample. There are a few counts of this clonotype. The antigen is unknown. Through a sample-barcoded 5' primer and a J-beta primer mix, a second PCR was run for about 6 to 11 cycles. TCRdb redid the calling of the 5' RACE reads with MiXCR, one entry per CDR3 protein. The repertoire holds 1.5 million to 2 million distinct CDR3 sequences, around 42% seen once, with around 23% in the top ten. Notes on the study in general: It was the long-lived donors that had more naive CD4+ cells and higher diversity than aged donors. Unsorted PBMCs ruled out conclusive naive versus antigen-experienced comparison.

The sequencing input was blood. This receptor was obtained from a human donor in good health. V is TRBV12-3 or TRBV12-4 and J is TRBJ2-3; D gene unclear. Here the CDR3 reads CASSLWMGFVTQYF. For the CDR3, the DNA is TGTGCCAGCAGTTTATGGATGGGATTCGTCACGCAGTATTTT.